These T cell receptor beta chains were read from a single sample in a study of T cells in Graves' hyperthyroidism and ophthalmopathy. TCRdb re-analysed the multiplex PCR reads in MiXCR, keeping a single row per CDR3 protein. The sample shows 700,000 or so distinct CDR3 sequences, 16% of them seen only once. The sequenced sample was blood. These receptor sequences come from a man aged 18 to 29 with Graves' hyperthyroidism. Each CDR3 is given with its conserved first and last residue. A D gene is named only where the DNA matches it firmly. Part of the rows lack a size; the others show once, few, many or a class for expanded clones.

size	V	J	D	CDR3	DNA
few	TRBV19	TRBJ1-4	TRBD1	CATADRAEKLFF	TGTGCCACCGCGGACAGGGCTGAAAAACTGTTTTTT
few	TRBV7-2	TRBJ2-3	NA	CASSWGNTRDTQYF	TGTGCCAGCAGCTGGGGTAACACGCGGGATACGCAGTATTTT
NA	TRBV20-1	TRBJ2-7	TRBD2	CSASRLAVSYEQYF	TGCAGTGCTAGCCGACTAGCGGTCTCCTACGAGCAGTACTTC
many	TRBV28	TRBJ1-1	NA	CASSFSRGTEAFF	TGTGCCAGCAGTTTTAGTAGGGGGACTGAAGCTTTCTTT
few	TRBV2	TRBJ2-1	NA	CASSEAPLFYNEQFF	TGTGCCAGCAGTGAAGCCCCCCTGTTCTACAATGAGCAGTTCTTC
few	TRBV7-2	TRBJ2-1	NA	CASSLLVGNEQFF	TGTGCCAGCAGCTTATTAGTAGGCAATGAGCAGTTCTTC
many	TRBV19	TRBJ2-7	NA	CASSSSTEQYF	TGTGCCAGTAGTTCCTCGACGGAGCAGTACTTC
NA	TRBV19	TRBJ1-5	NA	CASSTPRQADNQPQHF	TGTGCCAGTAGTACCCCCCGGCAGGCCGACAATCAGCCCCAGCATTTT
few	TRBV28	TRBJ1-2	NA	CASSLLTVNYGYTF	TGTGCCAGCAGTTTGTTGACAGTTAACTATGGCTACACCTTC
few	TRBV29-1	TRBJ2-2	NA	CSVLDRNTGELFF	TGCAGCGTTTTAGACAGGAACACCGGGGAGCTGTTTTTT
NA	TRBV7-9	TRBJ2-3	TRBD1	CASSLATGTGIVADTQYF	TGTGCCAGCAGCTTAGCGACCGGGACAGGGATTGTGGCAGATACGCAGTATTTT
few	TRBV6-2/TRBV6-3	TRBJ2-2	TRBD2	CASSLEPGLAGNTGELFF	TGTGCCAGCAGTTTAGAACCGGGACTAGCGGGTAACACCGGGGAGCTGTTTTTT
many	TRBV5-1	TRBJ2-3	TRBD2	CASSFSGKTDTQYF	TGCGCCAGCAGCTTTAGCGGGAAAACAGATACGCAGTATTTT
few	TRBV9	TRBJ2-1	TRBD2	CASSTAGTSGNEQFF	TGTGCCAGCAGCACGGCCGGGACTAGCGGTAATGAGCAGTTCTTC
few	TRBV7-6	TRBJ2-7	NA	CASSPMGGPLSEQYF	TGTGCCAGCAGCCCGATGGGGGGTCCCCTCTCCGAGCAGTACTTC
few	TRBV12-3/TRBV12-4	TRBJ2-7	TRBD2	CASSDPSGTSYEQYF	TGTGCCAGCAGTGACCCAAGCGGGACCTCCTACGAGCAGTACTTC
once	TRBV28	TRBJ2-7	NA	CASSHSVPGEDEQYF	TGTGCCAGCAGTCACTCGGTCCCAGGGGAAGACGAGCAGTACTTC
few	TRBV7-9	TRBJ2-5	NA	CASSHGQFQETQYF	TGTGCCAGCAGCCACGGACAGTTCCAAGAGACCCAGTACTTC
few	TRBV5-1	TRBJ2-7	TRBD1	CASSRGQGKEYF	TGCGCCAGCAGCCGGGGACAGGGTAAGGAGTACTTC
few	TRBV3-1	TRBJ2-5	TRBD2	CASSQIRGLAGRAETQYF	TGTGCCAGCAGCCAAATCCGTGGACTAGCGGGACGCGCGGAGACCCAGTACTTC